The clone carrying this T cell receptor beta chain has just a few counts. The antigen is not known. The data derive from a study of beta chain features in type 1 diabetes. Broader study findings: Shorter TCRB CDR3s, moderately but significantly so, were found in Type 1 diabetes patients in all four CD4+ subsets.

V lost 6 bases and J 7 bases, leaving 8 bases between the germline ends. The CDR3 covers 11 residues. Per the germline V gene, CDR1 is MDHEN and CDR2 is SYDVKM. The sequenced template was cDNA made from the entire isolated RNA. Libraries were prepared by immunoSEQ multiplex PCR; TCRdb keeps only in-frame clonotypes and omits some of them. The sample consists of some 330,000 clones, around 12% of them appearing once. The sequence derives from a woman between 18 and 29 years old with type 1 diabetes. Source material: naive CD4+ T cells from blood. The chain employs TRBV28 and TRBJ2-3; D is unresolved. The chain's CDR3 is CASREPYTQYF. The CDR3 region has the DNA TGTGCCAGCAGGGAGCCCTATACGCAGTATTTT. Full variable domain (outside the CDR3, taken from reference TRBV28 and TRBJ2-3): DVKVTQSSRYLVKRTGEKVFLECVQDMDHENMFWYRQDPGLGLRLIYFSYDVKMKEKGDIPEGYSVSREKKERFSLILESASTNQTSMYLCASREPYTQYFGPGTRLTVL.